The clone carrying this T cell receptor (beta chain) was detected once. From germline, CDR1 is LGHDT and CDR2 YNNKEL (reference sequence). The CDR3 spans 14 residues. Germline trimming cut 8 bases from V and 6 bases from J; bases unmatched to any gene: 10. The investigators amplified TCR beta CDR3 regions from RNA transcripts. TCR CDR3 regions were first amplified by RT-PCR with HTBI primers. Using its own MiXCR run on the multiplex PCR reads, TCRdb lists one record per CDR3 protein. The sample has fewer than 450,000 distinct CDR3 sequences, roughly an eighth seen once. This record comes from a study of T cells in Graves' hyperthyroidism and ophthalmopathy. Patients showing uncontrolled infection, other autoimmune disease, pregnancy or lactation were ineligible.

Material: blood. This sequence originates from a man in his fifties with Graves' ophthalmopathy. The V and J genes are TRBV3-1 and TRBJ2-3, with 8 bases fitting TRBD2. The CDR3 coding sequence is TGTGCCAGCGGGGGACTAGGGGATCGGGATACGCAGTATTTT. It encodes CASGGLGDRDTQYF.